What follows are 3 T cell receptor beta chains derived from one specimen sequenced in a study of OX40 agonist ivuxolimab in advanced cancers. Sequencing was performed with immunoSEQ multiplex PCR; in TCRdb, only in-frame clones are kept and a portion is missing. This table holds tens of thousands of clones, around 87% found once. Sequenced material: CD4+ or CD8+ T cells sorted from blood, taken in a trial of the OX40 agonist ivuxolimab. These receptors originate from an adult with an advanced solid tumor such as melanoma, head and neck, liver or kidney cancer.

The rearrangement links TRBV6-5 to TRBJ1-1; no clear D. Trimming cost V 6 bases and J 8 bases, with 16 bases left between them. Germline-derived CDR1 and CDR2 are MNHEY and SVGAGI. The CDR3 length is 13 residues. The CDR3, as DNA: TGTGCCAGCAGATTAAATGGGCCAACGGAAGCTTTCTTT. Its translation is CASRLNGPTEAFF.

The V call is TRBV7-8, the J call TRBJ2-1, with a possible D match to TRBD1 (6 bases). Germline assignment: CDR1 SGHVS and CDR2 FQNEAQ. The germline V and J ends were trimmed by 3 bases and 4 bases, with 13 bases remaining between them. The CDR3 has 15 amino acids. This CDR3 is CASSFTPGTYNEQFF. The CDR3 coding sequence is TGTGCCAGCAGCTTTACCCCCGGGACATACAATGAGCAGTTCTTC.

V gene TRBV27 combines with J gene TRBJ2-2, with 9 bases fitting TRBD2. With V trimmed by 3 bases and J by 2 bases, 7 bases remained unmatched. The CDR3 length is 17 residues. Germline V lookup: CDR1 MNHEY, CDR2 SMNVEV (reference sequence). CDR3 DNA: TGTGCCAGCAGTTTTTTGCGGGAGGGGGGAAACACCGGGGAGCTGTTTTTT. It specifies CASSFLREGGNTGELFF.